This TCR beta chain was identified in a study of T cell repertoires in cytomegalovirus infection. Study background: In the study, CMV epitopes included recently identified HLA-C-restricted and well-studied HLA-B-restricted ones. Public TCR beta signatures marked donors with CMV infection and the matching HLA. Points from the study as a whole: The study identified carriers of CMV plus the relevant HLA from cumulative public TCR beta family frequency.

This CDR3 spans 14 amino acids. The germline V gene has CDR1 SGHTA and CDR2 FQGNSA. The V end was cut by 0 bases, the J end by 3 bases, with 8 bases between. TCRdb re-called the reads with MiXCR, one entry per CDR3 protein. The sample lists approximately 500,000 distinct CDR3 sequences; roughly 34% were seen once. This clonotype was detected a few times. Its target is not known. This sequence originates from a human donor in good health (CMV status not recorded). Some clones in this sample may be carry-over from other donors' samples. The sequencing here drew on cultured PBMCs, taken from culture after CMV antigen stimulation. V and J are TRBV7-2 and TRBJ1-2, with D unclear. CDR3 in amino acids: CASSLAMGYYGYTF. The CDR3, as DNA: TGTGCCAGCAGCTTAGCGATGGGATACTATGGCTACACCTTC.